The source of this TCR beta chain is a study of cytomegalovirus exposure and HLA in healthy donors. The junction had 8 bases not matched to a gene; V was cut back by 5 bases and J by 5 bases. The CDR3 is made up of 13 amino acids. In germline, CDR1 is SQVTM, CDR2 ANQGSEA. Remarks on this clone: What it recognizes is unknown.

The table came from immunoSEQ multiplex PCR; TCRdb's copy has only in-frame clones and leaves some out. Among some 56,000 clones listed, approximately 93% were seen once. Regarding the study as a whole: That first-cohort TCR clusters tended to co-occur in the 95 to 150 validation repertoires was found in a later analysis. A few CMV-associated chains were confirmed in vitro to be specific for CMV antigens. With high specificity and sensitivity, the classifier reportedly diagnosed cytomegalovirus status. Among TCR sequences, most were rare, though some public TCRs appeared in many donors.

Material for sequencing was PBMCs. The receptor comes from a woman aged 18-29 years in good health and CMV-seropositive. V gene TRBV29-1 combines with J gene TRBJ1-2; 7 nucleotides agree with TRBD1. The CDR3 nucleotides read TGCAGCGTTCCGGGACAGTTGGGGTATGGCTACACCTTC. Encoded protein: CSVPGQLGYGYTF.